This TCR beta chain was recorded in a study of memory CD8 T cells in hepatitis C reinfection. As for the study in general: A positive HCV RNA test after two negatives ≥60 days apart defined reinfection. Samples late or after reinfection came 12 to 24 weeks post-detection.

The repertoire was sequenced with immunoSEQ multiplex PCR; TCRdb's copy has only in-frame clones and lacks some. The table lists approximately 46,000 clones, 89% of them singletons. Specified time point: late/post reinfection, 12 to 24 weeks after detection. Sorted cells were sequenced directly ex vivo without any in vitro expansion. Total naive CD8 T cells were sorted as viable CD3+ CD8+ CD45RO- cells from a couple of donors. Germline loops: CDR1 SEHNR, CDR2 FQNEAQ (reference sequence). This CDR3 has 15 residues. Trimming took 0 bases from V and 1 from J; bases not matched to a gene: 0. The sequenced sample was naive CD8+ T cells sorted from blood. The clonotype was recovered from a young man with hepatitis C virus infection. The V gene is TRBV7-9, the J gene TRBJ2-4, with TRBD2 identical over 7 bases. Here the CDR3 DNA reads TGTGCCAGCAGCTTAGCGGGGGGGGCCAAAAACATTCAGTACTTC. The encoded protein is CASSLAGGAKNIQYF.